This TCR beta chain was documented in a study of blood T cell repertoires in COVID-19. Study overall: The United States, Italy and Spain provided the acute and convalescent COVID-19 samples.

Trimming left V 4 bases short and J 13 bases short, with 16 bases between. From germline, CDR1 is WNHNN and CDR2 SYGVQD (reference sequence). This CDR3 has 12 residues. Original analysis: Nucleated cell number was recorded as an estimate derived from reference gene primer amplification. Repertoires were generated with immunoSEQ multiplex PCR, while TCRdb's copy carries only in-frame clones and drops some. V, J and clone size derive from that table, while D and trimming were established from the DNA sequence. The repertoire holds 300,000 to 400,000 clones, with about 88% as singletons. The recovered donors of Cohort 3 showed two negative PCRs, clearance, or symptom resolution.

The chain joins TRBV10-1 to TRBJ1-2; D not resolved. The clonotype was recovered from a woman under 30 who had recovered from COVID-19. The sample taken for sequencing was PBMCs or T cells enriched from blood (not recorded which). This chain's CDR3 is CASSVASLRSTF. In DNA form, the CDR3 reads TGCGCCAGCAGTGTCGCCAGCCTGAGGTCCACCTTC.